This TCR beta chain derives from a study of regulatory T cells in long-lasting Graves disease. Study-level findings and limits: The analysis examined peripheral blood only and excluded thyroid tissue.

This clonotype has ten or more counts. Its target is unknown. As to time point: newly diagnosed GD, antithyroid drugs for less than 3 months. Following extraction of RNA from PBMCs, that RNA was used to make the TCR library. Both iRepertoire HTBI primers and Arm-PCR of CDR3 regions were used to build the TCR beta libraries. TCRdb reanalysed the multiplex PCR reads using MiXCR and keeps one entry per CDR3 protein. The repertoire has 550,000 to 650,000 distinct CDR3 sequences, more than 15% of them found once; the top ten carry 12%. These data were likewise used in another study, on T cells in Graves' hyperthyroidism and ophthalmopathy. That paper notes: Over 18 months, lack of ophthalmopathy progression marked Graves' hyperthyroidism as stable. With the HTBI primer set, the TCR CDR3 went through a first round of RT-PCR. Ophthalmopathy could be told apart from stable hyperthyroidism with a 13 V-J model.

Sequenced material: peripheral blood mononuclear cells (PBMCs), taken at new diagnosis, from a patient treated with antithyroid drugs. The receptor comes from a man aged 18 to 30 with Graves disease.

CDR3 in amino acids: CASSLAGGFEAFF. CDR3 in DNA: TGTGCCAGCAGCTTAGCGGGAGGGTTTGAAGCTTTCTTT. The rearrangement uses TRBV7-9 and TRBJ1-1; D remains ambiguous. Looked up from germline, CDR1 is SEHNR and CDR2 is FQNEAQ (reference sequence). The CDR3 sequence is 13 residues long. V was trimmed by 0 bases and J by 7 bases, leaving 9 bases between them.